These 19 T cell receptor beta chains came from one sample sequenced in a study of blood T cell repertoires in COVID-19 (dated by TCRdb to 2020 to 2021). The protocol used for the library was the immunoSEQ multiplex PCR assay. Drawn from immuneACCESS, this table holds only the in-frame rearrangements with V and J called that TCRdb kept. Clones are partly lost; checked studies trace under half to an unresolved V gene and leave the rest unexplained. The sample table records about 100,000 clones; 81% of these occur just once. The ten largest clones represent approximately 4.6% of the sample. Sequences were obtained from peripheral blood. Receptors were obtained from a man aged 80 or over with COVID-19, enrolled during active disease.

The chain combines TRBV27 with TRBJ1-2, with 10 bases lining up with TRBD1. The CDR3 has 15 amino acids. The V gene's germline CDR1 is MNHEY and CDR2 SMNVEV (reference sequence). J lost 8 bases, V lost 6 bases, and 12 bases had no gene match. The CDR3 loop reads CASRVAGTGVGGYTF. The CDR3 coding sequence is TGTGCCAGCAGGGTGGCCGGGACAGGGGTGGGGGGCTACACCTTC.

The chain uses TRBV6-5 and TRBJ1-5, with 9 bases matching TRBD1. Trimming took 6 bases from V and 1 from J; bases not matched to a gene: 4. The CDR3 runs 15 residues. Germline-derived CDR1 and CDR2 are MNHEY and SVGAGI. The CDR3 is CASSQDRGSNQPQHF. The CDR3 nucleotides read TGTGCCAGCAGCCAGGACAGGGGAAGCAATCAGCCCCAGCATTTT.

This clone occurred once. The V and J genes are TRBV7-2 and TRBJ2-2; 9 positions agree with TRBD2. This CDR3 comprises 16 residues. J lost 0 bases, V lost 5 bases, and 4 bases had no gene match. Germline lookup yields CDR1 SGHTA and CDR2 FQGNSA. The CDR3 is CASSRAGGANTGELFF. CDR3 coding DNA: TGTGCCAGCAGCCGCGCGGGGGGGGCGAACACCGGGGAGCTGTTTTTT.

This chain links TRBV7-2 with TRBJ2-1; D is possibly TRBD2 (6 bases). The germline V and J ends were trimmed by 6 bases and 9 bases, with 18 bases remaining between them. This CDR3 contains 14 residues. Germline CDR1 SGHTA, CDR2 FQGNSA. This CDR3 reads CASRRDSAGGEQFF. DNA of the CDR3: TGTGCCAGCAGGCGGGACTCTGCGGGCGGTGAGCAGTTCTTC.

J is TRBJ2-3 and V is TRBV24-1; 7 bases align to TRBD2. The ends lost 5 bases at V and 4 bases at J; junction bases unmatched: 11. This CDR3 region has 16 residues. Germline assignment: CDR1 KGHDR and CDR2 SFDVKD. The CDR3 spells CATSALGEAGADTQYF. In nucleotides, the CDR3 is TGTGCCACCAGTGCCCTGGGGGAGGCGGGGGCAGATACGCAGTATTTT.

This chain links TRBV29-1 with TRBJ2-5; 7 nucleotides line up with TRBD2. The CDR3 contains 13 residues. V trimming: 6 bases; J trimming: 2 bases; junction bases outside the gene matches: 6. The V gene's germline CDR1 is SQVTM and CDR2 ANQGSEA. The CDR3 DNA sequence: TGCAGCGTCCCGGGGGGACTACAAGAGACCCAGTACTTC. This encodes CSVPGGLQETQYF.

This chain joins TRBV5-3 and TRBJ1-4; D is uncertain. TRBV5-3 is an ORF; its function is uncertain. The V gene lost 8 bases and the J gene lost 3 bases, with 11 bases spanning the gap. CDR3 size: 13 residues. CDR3 residues: CASRCLPNEKLFF. In DNA, the CDR3 is TGTGCCAGCAGGTGTCTCCCTAATGAAAAACTGTTTTTT.

The chain links TRBV5-1 to TRBJ1-4; possibly TRBD1 for D (5 bases). Germline V CDR1 and CDR2: SGHRS, YFSETQ. V lost 7 bases and J 15 bases, leaving 22 bases between the germline ends. The CDR3 length is 13 residues. This chain's CDR3 is CASQLELGGILFF. In DNA, the CDR3 is TGCGCCAGCCAGCTTGAGCTGGGGGGAATCTTGTTTTTT. Variable domain in full (rest from reference TRBV5-1 and TRBJ1-4): KAGVTQTPRYLIKTRGQQVTLSCSPISGHRSVSWYQQTPGQGLQFLFEYFSETQRNKGNFPGRFSGRQFSNSRSEMNVSTLELGDSALYLCASQLELGGILFFGSGTQLSVL.

The V and J genes are TRBV7-9 and TRBJ2-2; D gene unclear. This CDR3 comprises 14 residues. CDR1 and CDR2 (germline): SEHNR, FQNEAQ (reference sequence). V was pared by 10 bases and J by 0 bases, with 12 bases between. Here the CDR3 DNA reads TGTGCCAAGACCGGGTCGACGAACACCGGGGAGCTGTTTTTT. This translates into CAKTGSTNTGELFF.

The rearrangement joins TRBV19 to TRBJ1-1; the D is unclear. Germline CDR1 LNHDA, CDR2 SQIVND (reference sequence). V gave up 3 bases and J gave up 6 bases, with 17 bases separating them. CDR3 length: 15 amino acids. In DNA, the CDR3 is TGTGCCAGTAGTATGGGTCCTTGGGCAGAACCTGAAGCTTTCTTT. Its translation: CASSMGPWAEPEAFF.

In this sample, this clone turned up once. The chain is built from TRBV5-1 and TRBJ1-4; perhaps TRBD1 as D (5 bases). The germline V gene encodes CDR1 SGHRS and CDR2 YFSETQ. The CDR3 contains 14 residues. The V end lost 3 bases, the J end lost 7 bases, and 13 bases lay between the germline ends. CDR3 amino acids: CASSSPGLGEKLFF. CDR3 in DNA: TGCGCCAGCAGCTCTCCGGGACTCGGTGAAAAACTGTTTTTT.

The chain employs TRBV15 and TRBJ2-2; TRBD1 matches 9 bases. V lost 4 bases and J lost 1; bases outside the gene matches: 7. Germline V gives CDR1 LNHNV, CDR2 YYDKDF (reference sequence). CDR3 length: 17 amino acids. CDR3 protein: CATSTGTGSRNTGELFF. CDR3 bases: TGTGCCACCAGCACCGGGACAGGGAGTAGGAACACCGGGGAGCTGTTTTTT.

Only one count was recorded for this clone. The chain has TRBV28 and TRBJ2-1; D is unresolved. V was trimmed by 8 bases and J by 3 bases, leaving 20 bases between them. The germline CDR1 and CDR2 sequences are MDHEN and SYDVKM. The CDR3 totals 16 residues. Here the CDR3 reads CASCPDRQVDYNEQFF. As DNA, the CDR3 is TGTGCCAGCTGCCCGGATCGGCAGGTCGACTACAATGAGCAGTTCTTC.

The V and J genes are TRBV6-5 and TRBJ1-5; D gene unclear. Germline V lookup: CDR1 MNHEY, CDR2 SVGAGI. Trimming shortened V by 6 bases and J by 5 bases, and 11 bases separated the two germline ends. CDR3 length: 13 residues. CDR3 DNA: TGTGCCAGCAGCCCCCATCGGGATCAGCCCCAGCATTTT. Protein: CASSPHRDQPQHF.

This sequence joins TRBV6-5 and TRBJ1-4; weak D call: TRBD1 (6 bases). The germline CDR1 and CDR2 sequences are MNHEY and SVGAGI. This CDR3 is built from 14 residues. The V gene lost 6 bases and the J gene lost 4 bases, with 12 bases spanning the gap. In DNA, the CDR3 is TGTGCCAGCAGGTTGGACAGAAGTAATGAAAAACTGTTTTTT. It encodes CASRLDRSNEKLFF.

This clone occurred a few times. The V gene is TRBV9, the J gene TRBJ2-2; D is unresolved. This CDR3 has 12 residues. Trimming took off 4 bases at V and 4 bases at J, with 5 bases between the two ends. CDR1 SGDLS and CDR2 YYNGEE come from the germline V gene. Here the CDR3 reads CASSILTGELFF. CDR3 sequence (DNA): TGTGCCAGCAGCATCCTCACCGGGGAGCTGTTTTTT. The entire variable domain, with the rest obtained from reference TRBV9 and TRBJ2-2, is as follows: DSGVTQTPKHLITATGQRVTLRCSPRSGDLSVYWYQQSLDQGLQFLIQYYNGEERAKGNILERFSAQQFPDLHSELNLSSLELGDSALYFCASSILTGELFFGEGSRLTVL.

This rearrangement joins TRBV19 to TRBJ1-1; D gene uncertain. The V end lost 4 bases, the J end lost 3 bases, and 12 bases lay between the germline ends. Germline-derived CDR1 and CDR2 are LNHDA and SQIVND (reference sequence). The CDR3 runs 14 residues. The CDR3 here is CASSTDIHDTEAFF. The CDR3 coding sequence is TGTGCCAGTAGTACTGACATCCATGACACTGAAGCTTTCTTT.

This clone was recorded a few times. This rearrangement joins TRBV2 to TRBJ2-3; no firm D call. CDR3 length: 15 amino acids. CDR1 and CDR2 from the germline V gene are SNHLY and FYNNEI. The germline V and J ends were trimmed by 6 bases and 0 bases, with 13 bases remaining between them. The CDR3 bases are TGTGCCAGCAGCGGCCGACAAGACAGCACAGATACGCAGTATTTT. Translating gives CASSGRQDSTDTQYF. Variable domain in full (rest from reference TRBV2 and TRBJ2-3): EPEVTQTPSHQVTQMGQEVILRCVPISNHLYFYWYRQILGQKVEFLVSFYNNEISEKSEIFDDQFSVERPDGSNFTLKIRSTKLEDSAMYFCASSGRQDSTDTQYFGPGTRLTVL.

This clone showed up just once. The chain is built from TRBV7-2 and TRBJ2-7; TRBD2 matches 9 bases. Per germline, CDR1 SGHTA and CDR2 FQGNSA. The CDR3 is 15 residues long. J lost 1 base, V lost 4 bases, and 5 bases had no gene match. This CDR3 is CASSSLAGQSYEQYF. The DNA for the CDR3 is TGTGCCAGCAGCTCTCTAGCGGGGCAATCCTACGAGCAGTACTTC.